A selection of T cell receptor beta chains follows, all from one sample in a study of blood T cell repertoires in COVID-19. Using immunoSEQ multiplex PCR, the repertoire was profiled, and TCRdb retains in-frame clones only, with some absent. Counted here are roughly 150,000 clones, roughly 80% occurring once; the ten biggest clones make up 5.6%. Sequencing used PBMCs or T cells enriched from blood (not recorded which). Receptors were obtained from a middle-aged woman with acute COVID-19. Each CDR3 is given with its conserved first and last residue. The order of the fields is D gene, J gene, V gene, clone size, CDR3 length, CDR3 protein, CDR3 DNA. D genes are given only for firm matches. Clone size is stated in some rows and not others, as once, few, many or a class when expanded.

>TRBD2|TRBJ2-1|TRBV3-1/TRBV3-2|-|16
CASSLRGAGGGYEQFF
TGTGCCAGCAGCCTAAGGGGAGCGGGAGGTGGTTATGAGCAGTTCTTC
>TRBD2|TRBJ2-7|TRBV5-4|-|15
CASSVGVAGTYEQYF
TGTGCCAGCTCGGTGGGGGTAGCGGGGACCTACGAGCAGTACTTC
>TRBD2|TRBJ2-5|TRBV28|-|14
CASSSIAGEETQYF
TGTGCCAGCAGTTCGATAGCGGGAGAAGAGACCCAGTACTTC
>-|TRBJ1-5|TRBV28|-|13
CASSFNRNQPQHF
TGTGCCAGCAGTTTCAATCGCAATCAGCCCCAGCATTTT
>-|TRBJ2-5|TRBV2|-|13
CASSAETQETQYF
TGTGCCAGCAGCGCAGAAACCCAAGAGACCCAGTACTTC
>TRBD2|TRBJ2-1|TRBV5-4|-|17
CASSDGTSGALYNEQFF
TGTGCCAGCAGCGACGGGACTAGCGGGGCCCTCTACAATGAGCAGTTCTTC
>-|TRBJ1-1|TRBV19|once|15
CASRPAGRGSTEAFF
TGTGCCAGTAGGCCTGCAGGTCGGGGGAGCACTGAAGCTTTCTTT
>-|TRBJ2-2|TRBV7-2|-|15
CASSPQGGNTGELFF
TGTGCCAGCAGCCCCCAGGGTGGGAACACCGGGGAGCTGTTTTTT
>-|TRBJ2-1|TRBV6-4|-|15
CASSDSADSYNEQFF
TGTGCCAGCAGTGACTCGGCGGACTCCTACAATGAGCAGTTCTTC
>TRBD2|TRBJ2-5|TRBV11-2|-|15
CASSGSGKSEETQYF
TGTGCCAGCAGCGGTAGCGGGAAATCAGAAGAGACCCAGTACTTC
>-|TRBJ2-5|TRBV19|-|15
CATSGLDSPQETQYF
TGTGCCACCAGCGGGCTAGATTCCCCTCAAGAGACCCAGTACTTC
>-|TRBJ2-7|TRBV5-1|few|14
CASSTTGTFSEQYF
TGCGCCAGCAGCACAACAGGGACATTCTCCGAGCAGTACTTC
>TRBD2|TRBJ2-5|TRBV27|once|14
CASSLSQRTGRVHF
TGTGCCAGCAGTTTATCCCAAAGGACCGGGAGGGTCCACTTC
>-|TRBJ2-3|TRBV5-4|-|14
CASSDITSTDTQYF
TGTGCCAGCAGCGACATTACTAGCACAGATACGCAGTATTTT
>-|TRBJ1-2|TRBV6-5|-|14
CASSIQTGFDGYTF
TGTGCCAGCAGTATACAAACAGGGTTCGATGGCTACACCTTC
>TRBD2|TRBJ2-1|TRBV11-3|-|17
CASSSYFLADPYNEQFF
TGTGCCAGCAGCTCTTACTTCCTAGCGGACCCCTACAATGAGCAGTTCTTC